One sample yielded the 22 T cell receptor beta chains listed below, sequenced in a study of blood T cell repertoires in COVID-19. Data came from immunoSEQ multiplex PCR; TCRdb stores just in-frame clones and leaves some out. Counted here are about 100,000 clones, around 90% occurring once; the ten biggest clones make up 3%. Sequenced input: peripheral blood. Receptors were obtained from a middle-aged man with active or convalescent COVID-19.

V and J are TRBV28 and TRBJ1-2; possibly TRBD1 for D (6 bases). The germline V gene has CDR1 MDHEN and CDR2 SYDVKM. The ends were cut back, 5 bases at V and 3 bases at J, with 16 bases in the middle. The CDR3 has 15 amino acids. The CDR3 spells CASSPPRGADYGYTF. The CDR3 nucleotides read TGTGCCAGCAGTCCCCCCCGGGGGGCAGACTATGGCTACACCTTC.

The rearrangement joins TRBV19 to TRBJ1-5; D call uncertain. CDR3 length: 13 residues. Trimming pared 5 bases from V and 6 bases from J, leaving 11 bases between. Germline lookup yields CDR1 LNHDA and CDR2 SQIVND (reference sequence). CDR3 loop: CASSGRMSQPQHF. CDR3 bases: TGTGCCAGTAGTGGGAGAATGAGTCAGCCCCAGCATTTT.

V gene TRBV6-5 combines with J gene TRBJ1-2; the match to TRBD1 covers 8 bases. The V gene's germline CDR1 is MNHEY and CDR2 SVGAGI. V lost 8 bases, J lost 6 bases, and 5 bases stayed unmatched. This CDR3 comprises 12 residues. The CDR3, as DNA: TGTGCCAGCGGGGGACAGGTCGATGGCTACACCTTC. It codes for CASGGQVDGYTF.

CDR3 residues: CASSRSTPEGYGYTF. CDR3 coding DNA: TGTGCCAGCAGTCGGTCGACTCCGGAGGGCTATGGCTACACCTTC. The J gene is TRBJ1-2, the V gene TRBV25-1; D uncertain. In germline, CDR1 is MGHDK, CDR2 SYGVNS. With 5 bases removed from V and 4 bases from J, the gap between germline ends came to 17 bases. The CDR3 covers 15 residues.

The CDR3 region is CASSISGQGENYGYTF. CDR3 DNA: TGTGCCAGTAGTATCTCCGGACAGGGAGAGAACTATGGCTACACCTTC. V usage is TRBV19 and J usage is TRBJ1-2; 8 bases line up with TRBD1. J lost 2 bases, V lost 3 bases, and 8 bases had no gene match. The CDR3 is 16 residues long. Germline V gene data show CDR1 as LNHDA and CDR2 as SQIVND (reference sequence).

The V gene is TRBV19, the J gene TRBJ1-3; no definite D call. Trimming cost V 4 bases and J 2 bases, with 12 bases left between them. The germline CDR1 and CDR2 sequences are LNHDA and SQIVND (reference sequence). This CDR3 is 15 amino acids long. The DNA of the CDR3 is TGTGCCAGTAGTACCGCGGGAGGCCCTGGAAACACCATATATTTT. Translation: CASSTAGGPGNTIYF.

The J gene is TRBJ2-2, the V gene TRBV6-2 or TRBV6-3, with unresolved D. CDR3 length equals 12 residues. Germline V gene data show CDR1 as MNHEY and CDR2 as SVGEGT. V shed 4 bases and J shed 5 bases, with 5 bases lying between them. CDR3 sequence reads: CASSSTTGELFF. The CDR3 bases are TGTGCCAGCAGTTCCACAACCGGGGAGCTGTTTTTT.

V usage is TRBV2 and J usage is TRBJ2-3, with 9 bases fitting TRBD2. J lost 3 bases, V lost 7 bases, and 5 bases had no gene match. Looked up from germline, CDR1 is SNHLY and CDR2 is FYNNEI. This CDR3 region has 14 residues. The DNA for the CDR3 is TGTGCCAGCACCCTAGCGGGGCTTACAGATACGCAGTATTTT. Translation gives CASTLAGLTDTQYF.

J is TRBJ1-5 and V is TRBV3-1 (or the pseudogene TRBV3-2), with 11 positions matching TRBD1. V lost 4 bases to trimming and J lost 6 bases; unmatched junction nucleotides: 2. This CDR3 has 14 residues. Germline CDR1 reads LGHDT; CDR2 reads YNNKEL (reference sequence). The CDR3 is CASSPGTGGQPQHF. In nucleotides, the CDR3 is TGTGCCAGCAGCCCCGGGACAGGGGGTCAGCCCCAGCATTTT.

The V gene is TRBV11-3, the J gene TRBJ2-3, with 9 bases fitting TRBD1. Germline V CDR1 and CDR2: SGHNT, YENEEA. The CDR3 has 16 residues. J lost 2 bases, V lost 3 bases, and 6 bases had no gene match. CDR3 in amino acids: CASSLGTGSVTDTQYF. Here the CDR3 DNA reads TGTGCCAGCAGCTTGGGGACAGGGTCGGTCACAGATACGCAGTATTTT.

On this clone: Different DNA sequences within this sample yield the same CDR3. The chain uses TRBV24-1 and TRBJ2-5; 13 nucleotides match TRBD2. Trimming took 1 base from V and 5 from J; bases not matched to a gene: 3. Germline lookup yields CDR1 KGHDR and CDR2 SFDVKD. The CDR3 loop spans 16 amino acids. CDR3 bases: TGTGCCACCAGTGATTTCGGACTAGCGGGGGAGGAGACCCAGTACTTC. Its protein is CATSDFGLAGEETQYF.

This chain uses TRBV5-1 with TRBJ2-1; 7 bases line up with TRBD2. The J segment lost 1 base and the V segment lost 4 bases, leaving 5 bases of the junction unmatched. Germline V lookup: CDR1 SGHRS, CDR2 YFSETQ. This CDR3 contains 15 residues. Here the CDR3 reads CASSPRRGSYNEQFF. The CDR3 DNA follows: TGCGCCAGCAGCCCCAGGCGGGGGTCCTACAATGAGCAGTTCTTC.

The chain couples TRBV6-1 to TRBJ2-5; 13 bases are shared with TRBD2. The CDR3 totals 16 residues. J was trimmed by 4 bases and V by 4 bases; bases with no gene match: 6. Germline V gene data show CDR1 as MNHNS and CDR2 as SASEGT. The CDR3 sequence is CASSGLAGGRGETQYF. The CDR3 DNA reads as TGTGCCAGCAGTGGACTAGCGGGGGGACGGGGAGAGACCCAGTACTTC.

As concerns this clone: Other DNA sequences within the sample encode an identical CDR3. The chain carries TRBV5-1 and TRBJ2-3, with 7 bases aligning to TRBD1. Losses at the gene ends were 4 bases for V and 2 bases for J; bases not matched to a gene: 4. The CDR3 extends over 14 amino acids. The germline CDR1 and CDR2 sequences are SGHRS and YFSETQ. The CDR3 DNA is TGCGCCAGCAGCCCTGGACAGGACACAGATACGCAGTATTTT. Its protein is CASSPGQDTDTQYF. Combining the CDR3 with reference TRBV5-1 and TRBJ2-3 gives the whole variable domain KAGVTQTPRYLIKTRGQQVTLSCSPISGHRSVSWYQQTPGQGLQFLFEYFSETQRNKGNFPGRFSGRQFSNSRSEMNVSTLELGDSALYLCASSPGQDTDTQYFGPGTRLTVL.

The chain combines TRBV4-3 with TRBJ1-3, with D possibly being TRBD1 (6 bases). The CDR3 covers 16 residues. Per germline, CDR1 LGHNA and CDR2 YSLEER. V dropped 0 bases and J dropped 4 bases, with 13 bases sitting between them. Written as DNA, the CDR3 is TGCGCCAGCAGCCAAGATGTCCGGCAGGGGGGAAACACCATATATTTT. Its translation: CASSQDVRQGGNTIYF.

This clone turned up a few times. The chain links TRBV7-2 to TRBJ2-3, with D possibly matching TRBD2 (7 bases). This CDR3 region has 14 residues. Germline CDR1 and CDR2: SGHTA and FQGNSA. The ends were cut back, 3 bases at V and 2 bases at J, with 9 bases in the middle. CDR3 bases: TGTGCCAGCAGCTTCGGGGGGCACACAGATACGCAGTATTTT. This encodes CASSFGGHTDTQYF.

The V call is TRBV28, the J call TRBJ1-2; 8 nucleotides line up with TRBD1. This CDR3 contains 13 residues. V was clipped by 10 bases and J by 3 bases; unmatched bases: 7. The germline gives CDR1 MDHEN, CDR2 SYDVKM. CDR3 in amino acids: CATEKDRDYGYTF. DNA for the CDR3: TGTGCCACCGAAAAGGACAGGGACTATGGCTACACCTTC.

This clone was observed a single time. The chain recombines TRBV21-1 with TRBJ2-3; TRBD2 is the table's D call, not checked against the DNA. TRBV21-1 is an annotated pseudogene. The CDR3 spans 14 residues. CDR3 DNA: TGTGCCAGCTACCCCCCCCGGGGAGGAGATACGCAGTATTTT. Its protein is CASYPPRGGDTQYF.

This chain joins TRBV29-1 and TRBJ2-5; 8 bases match TRBD2. V trimming: 4 bases; J trimming: 5 bases; junction bases outside the gene matches: 3. The CDR3 length is 12 residues. Germline CDR1 reads SQVTM; CDR2 reads ANQGSEA. The CDR3 reads CSVGLAGETQYF. In DNA, the CDR3 is TGCAGCGTTGGCCTAGCGGGTGAGACCCAGTACTTC.

The chain uses TRBV27 and TRBJ2-3; TRBD1 matches 9 bases. V shed 6 bases and J 6 bases; nucleotides not matched to a gene: 7. Germline V gene sequence: CDR1 MNHEY, CDR2 SMNVEV (reference sequence). The CDR3 consists of 14 residues. In DNA, the CDR3 is TGTGCCAGCAGATATACAGGGGGCAAGGATACGCAGTATTTT. Amino acid sequence: CASRYTGGKDTQYF.

The rearrangement joins TRBV5-1 to TRBJ1-1; a possible D gene is TRBD1 (6 bases). This CDR3 is 15 amino acids long. Looked up from germline, CDR1 is SGHRS and CDR2 is YFSETQ. Between the trimmed V and J ends, which lost 4 bases and 1 base, there was a span of 14 bases. The CDR3 sequence: CASSGQTGTNTEAFF. The CDR3 nucleotides are TGCGCCAGCAGCGGACAAACAGGGACGAACACTGAAGCTTTCTTT.

This chain links TRBV15 with TRBJ2-5, with a weak D call TRBD2 (6 bases). Trimming took 5 bases from V and 2 from J, leaving 9 bases between them. Per germline, CDR1 LNHNV and CDR2 YYDKDF (reference sequence). CDR3 length: 13 amino acids. CDR3 nucleotide sequence: TGTGCCACCAGCGGGGGACTTCAAGAGACCCAGTACTTC. Its protein product is CATSGGLQETQYF.